Listed below are T cell receptor beta chains from one sample, sequenced in a study of T cell repertoires in aging, cancer and after chemotherapy. TCRdb ran MiXCR on the multiplex PCR reads and lists one entry per CDR3 protein. Altogether approximately 12,000 distinct CDR3 sequences are present, under 30% being singletons, with the ten largest covering about 2.5%. Material for sequencing was blood. All receptors derive from a human donor in good health. Each CDR3 is given with its conserved first and last residue. The listing skips clone size in some rows; elsewhere it reads once, few, many or a size class.

length: 15
V: TRBV7-9
J: TRBJ2-1
size: few
CDR3: CASSPGLANENEQFF

length: 15
V: TRBV28
J: TRBJ1-2
size: few
CDR3: CASSVYHRGDYGYTF

length: 13
V: TRBV28
J: TRBJ1-6
size: NA
CDR3: CASSREVNSPLHF

length: 12
V: TRBV5-4
J: TRBJ2-2
size: few
CDR3: CASSSDTGELFF

length: 13
V: TRBV28
J: TRBJ2-7
size: NA
CDR3: CASSPGQGGEQYF

length: 14
V: TRBV5-4
J: TRBJ1-3
size: NA
CDR3: CASSSGFSGNTIYF

length: 13
V: TRBV5-1
J: TRBJ1-2
size: NA
CDR3: CASSLGGDYGYTF

length: 14
V: TRBV6-2/TRBV6-3
J: TRBJ2-5
size: large
CDR3: CASSYEDVQETQYF

length: 16
V: TRBV7-3
J: TRBJ1-1
size: few
CDR3: CASSLATRGRDTEAFF

length: 15
V: TRBV6-5
J: TRBJ1-2
size: medium-sized
CDR3: CASRGWASPNYGYTF

length: 15
V: TRBV27
J: TRBJ2-2
size: few
CDR3: CASSSGPTGAGELFF

length: 15
V: TRBV5-4
J: TRBJ2-2
size: few
CDR3: CASSTGTVNTGELFF

length: 15
V: TRBV20-1
J: TRBJ1-5
size: NA
CDR3: CSARDGTRLNQPQHF

length: 15
V: TRBV20-1
J: TRBJ1-1
size: few
CDR3: CSASLHAQGGTEAFF

length: 15
V: TRBV7-3
J: TRBJ2-1
size: NA
CDR3: CASSLGQGGNNEQFF

length: 12
V: TRBV28
J: TRBJ2-2
size: few
CDR3: CASQTNTGELFF

length: 14
V: TRBV6-5
J: TRBJ2-3
size: medium-sized
CDR3: CASRPRTSGGSQYF

length: 16
V: TRBV6-6
J: TRBJ1-2
size: NA
CDR3: CASNLNRDTRTWGYTF

length: 13
V: TRBV6-2/TRBV6-3
J: TRBJ2-3
size: NA
CDR3: CASSPTEGSTQYF

length: 15
V: TRBV5-6
J: TRBJ1-4
size: few
CDR3: CASSLKTGEDEKLFF

length: 15
V: TRBV7-6
J: TRBJ2-7
size: medium-sized
CDR3: CASSTPTGGRSEQYF

length: 14
V: TRBV20-1
J: TRBJ2-7
size: few
CDR3: CSARDIRGSYEQYF